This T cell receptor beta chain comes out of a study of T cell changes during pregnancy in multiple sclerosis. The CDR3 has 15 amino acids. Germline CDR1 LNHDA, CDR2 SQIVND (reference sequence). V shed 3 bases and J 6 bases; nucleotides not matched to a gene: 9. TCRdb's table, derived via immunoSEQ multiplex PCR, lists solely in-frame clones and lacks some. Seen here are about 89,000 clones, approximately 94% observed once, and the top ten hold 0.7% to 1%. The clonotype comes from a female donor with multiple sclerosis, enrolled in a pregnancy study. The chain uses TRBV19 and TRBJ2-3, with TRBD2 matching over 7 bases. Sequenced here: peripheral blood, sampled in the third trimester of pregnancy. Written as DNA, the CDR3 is TGTGCCAGTAGTATGGCTAGCGGACCTGGGGATACGCAGTATTTT. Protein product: CASSMASGPGDTQYF.